This T cell receptor (beta chain) was recovered during a study of cytomegalovirus exposure and HLA in healthy donors. The PCR contained 60 Vbeta and 13 Jbeta primers. Sequencing was performed with immunoSEQ multiplex PCR; in TCRdb, only in-frame clones are kept and a portion is missing. The data show under 120,000 clones, approximately 79% seen once. Trimming pared 10 bases from V and 10 bases from J, leaving 20 bases between. Germline-derived CDR1 and CDR2 are ENHRY and SYGVKD. The CDR3 totals 13 residues. V is TRBV10-3 and J is TRBJ2-1, with D possibly being TRBD1 or TRBD2 (5 bases each). Sequencing used PBMCs. The clonotype originates from a woman in her thirties or forties in good health and CMV-seronegative. This CDR3 reads CATGDYSDSEQFF. DNA of the CDR3: TGTGCCACCGGTGACTACTCCGACAGCGAGCAGTTCTTC.